Listed below are T cell receptor beta chains from one sample, sequenced in a study of T cells in Graves' hyperthyroidism and ophthalmopathy. TCRdb fed the multiplex PCR reads into MiXCR, producing one record per CDR3 protein. The repertoire holds hundreds of thousands of distinct CDR3 sequences, with more than 12% as singletons. The sample taken for sequencing was blood. These receptors originate from a middle-aged man with Graves' ophthalmopathy. The CDR3 runs from the conserved cysteine through the conserved F or W. The D gene is left open where the match is weak. The size field is filled for only some rows; it gives once, few, many or a size class.

D: -; V: TRBV29-1; size: many; J: TRBJ1-1; DNA: TGCAGCCCTACATGGAGGGGGAATGGTGAAGCTTTCTTT; CDR3: CSPTWRGNGEAFF
D: TRBD2; V: TRBV29-1; size: once; J: TRBJ2-1; DNA: TGCAGCGTCGGTGGGACTAGCGGGAGTAGTCTGTTCTTC; CDR3: CSVGGTSGSSLFF
D: TRBD1; V: TRBV27; size: -; J: TRBJ1-3; DNA: TGTGCCAGCAGAAGCTCGGGGGGGACAGTCTCTGGAAACACCATATATTTT; CDR3: CASRSSGGTVSGNTIYF
D: -; V: TRBV12-3/TRBV12-4; size: many; J: TRBJ2-7; DNA: TGTGCCAGCAGATACGGGGGTTCCTACGAGCAGTACTTC; CDR3: CASRYGGSYEQYF
D: TRBD1; V: TRBV30; size: many; J: TRBJ1-5; DNA: TGTGCCTGGAGTGGAGGGGGGACAGGCAATCAGCCCCAGCATTTT; CDR3: CAWSGGGTGNQPQHF
D: -; V: TRBV2; size: many; J: TRBJ1-1; DNA: TGTGCCAGCAGCGGGGGGACTGCCCTTACCCCGGCTTTCTTT; CDR3: CASSGGTALTPAFF
D: -; V: TRBV27; size: few; J: TRBJ2-1; DNA: TGTGCCAGCAGTTCCGCTAGGAAGAAAGTTAACCCTCTAGGAGGTGAGCAGTTCTTC; CDR3: CASSSARKKVNPLGGEQFF
D: TRBD2; V: TRBV6-1; size: -; J: TRBJ2-1; DNA: TGTGCCAGCAGCCAGGGACTAGCGATCAATGAGCAGTTCTTC; CDR3: CASSQGLAINEQFF
D: TRBD2; V: TRBV4-1; size: many; J: TRBJ2-3; DNA: TGCGCCAGCAGCCAGTTTAAGTTGCGCGGGAGGAACAGAACTAGCACAGATACGCAGTATTTT; CDR3: CASSQFKLRGRNRTSTDTQYF
D: TRBD2; V: TRBV20-1; size: many; J: TRBJ2-3; DNA: TGCAGTGCTCGCCGGGAGAGCGGGAGGGCCACAGATACGCAGTATTTT; CDR3: CSARRESGRATDTQYF
D: -; V: TRBV10-3; size: few; J: TRBJ1-2; DNA: TGTGCCATCAGTGGAGGGAAGGCAGGGGCCAACTATGGCTACACCTTC; CDR3: CAISGGKAGANYGYTF
D: TRBD2; V: TRBV5-1; size: few; J: TRBJ2-7; DNA: TGCGCCAGCAGCTTGGGGCCGGGACTAGCGGACTACGAGCAGTACTTC; CDR3: CASSLGPGLADYEQYF
D: -; V: TRBV11-1; size: many; J: TRBJ2-4; DNA: TGTGCCAGCAGCACGAGTGAGGAGGACATTCAGTACTTC; CDR3: CASSTSEEDIQYF
D: -; V: TRBV7-9; size: -; J: TRBJ1-2; DNA: TGTGCCAGCAGCTTAGCGAACAGGGTCAATGGCTACACCTTC; CDR3: CASSLANRVNGYTF
D: -; V: TRBV12-3/TRBV12-4; size: -; J: TRBJ2-5; DNA: TGTGCCAGCAGAAGGGGACCTGTCGGCCCCCAAGAGACCCAGTACTTC; CDR3: CASRRGPVGPQETQYF
D: -; V: TRBV9; size: -; J: TRBJ2-3; DNA: TGTGCCAGCAGCGTTGAGGGACTCACAGATACGCAGTATTTT; CDR3: CASSVEGLTDTQYF
D: TRBD1; V: TRBV28; size: -; J: TRBJ2-5; DNA: TGTGCCAGCAGCTCGGGACAGGCTAGGAAGACCCAGTACTTC; CDR3: CASSSGQARKTQYF
D: TRBD2; V: TRBV19; size: -; J: TRBJ2-1; DNA: TGTGCCAGTAGTCCGCCCGGGACTAGCGGGAGGGTAGGGATATACAATGAGCAGTTCTTC; CDR3: CASSPPGTSGRVGIYNEQFF